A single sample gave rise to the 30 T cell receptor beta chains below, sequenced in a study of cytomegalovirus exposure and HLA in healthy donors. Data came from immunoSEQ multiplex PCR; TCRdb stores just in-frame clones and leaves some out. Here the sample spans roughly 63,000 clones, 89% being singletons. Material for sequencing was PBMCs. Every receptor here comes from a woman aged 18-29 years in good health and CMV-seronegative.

DNA for the CDR3: TGTGCCAGCAGCCAATACCAAAGAAAGGGGGCTTTTCCGCTCTATGGCTACACCTTC. Translated, it gives CASSQYQRKGAFPLYGYTF. J is TRBJ1-2 and V is TRBV14; TRBD1 matches at 7 bases. CDR1 and CDR2 (germline): SGHDN, FVKESK. This CDR3 region has 19 residues. Losses at the gene ends were 2 bases for V and 4 bases for J; bases not matched to a gene: 19.

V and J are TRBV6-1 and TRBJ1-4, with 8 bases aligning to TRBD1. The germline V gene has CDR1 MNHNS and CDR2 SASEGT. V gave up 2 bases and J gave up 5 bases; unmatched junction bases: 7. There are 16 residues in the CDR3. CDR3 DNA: TGTGCCAGCAGTGAAACCCGGACAGGGCGGAATGAAAAACTGTTTTTT. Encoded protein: CASSETRTGRNEKLFF.

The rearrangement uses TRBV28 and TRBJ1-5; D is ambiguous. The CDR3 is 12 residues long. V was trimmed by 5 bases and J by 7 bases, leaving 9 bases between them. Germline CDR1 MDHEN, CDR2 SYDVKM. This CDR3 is CASSPGSQPQHF. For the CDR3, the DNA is TGTGCCAGCAGTCCAGGTTCCCAGCCCCAGCATTTT.

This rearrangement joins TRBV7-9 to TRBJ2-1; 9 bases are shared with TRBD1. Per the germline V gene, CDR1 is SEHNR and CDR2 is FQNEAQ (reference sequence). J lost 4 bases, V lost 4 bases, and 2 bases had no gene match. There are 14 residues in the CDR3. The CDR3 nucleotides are TGTGCCAGCAGCTCGGGACAGGGATACAATGAGCAGTTCTTC. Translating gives CASSSGQGYNEQFF.

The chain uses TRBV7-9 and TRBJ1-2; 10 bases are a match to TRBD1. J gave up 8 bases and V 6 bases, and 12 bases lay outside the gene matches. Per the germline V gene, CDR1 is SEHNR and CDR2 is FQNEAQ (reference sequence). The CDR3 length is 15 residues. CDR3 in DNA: TGTGCCAGCAGTCCTCTCGGGGGGACAGGGGTAGGCTACACCTTC. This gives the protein CASSPLGGTGVGYTF.

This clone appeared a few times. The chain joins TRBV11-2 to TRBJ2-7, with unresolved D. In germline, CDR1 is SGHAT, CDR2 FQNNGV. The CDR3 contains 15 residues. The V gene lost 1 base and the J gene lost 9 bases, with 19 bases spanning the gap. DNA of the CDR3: TGTGCCAGCAGCTTAGTCGGTACCCTACGAGTGGTGCAGTACTTC. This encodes CASSLVGTLRVVQYF.

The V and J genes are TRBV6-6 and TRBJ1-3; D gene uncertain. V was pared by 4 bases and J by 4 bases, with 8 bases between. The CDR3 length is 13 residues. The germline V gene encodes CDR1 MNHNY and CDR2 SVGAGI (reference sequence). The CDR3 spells CASSSEVGNTIYF. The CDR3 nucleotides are TGTGCCAGCAGTTCAGAAGTCGGAAACACCATATATTTT.

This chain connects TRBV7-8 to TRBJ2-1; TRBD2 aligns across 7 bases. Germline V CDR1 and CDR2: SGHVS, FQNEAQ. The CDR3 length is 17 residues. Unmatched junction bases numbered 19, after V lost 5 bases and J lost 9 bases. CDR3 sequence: CASSPRRGGRVLLEQFF. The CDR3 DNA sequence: TGTGCCAGCAGCCCCCGGAGGGGTGGGAGGGTACTCCTTGAGCAGTTCTTC.

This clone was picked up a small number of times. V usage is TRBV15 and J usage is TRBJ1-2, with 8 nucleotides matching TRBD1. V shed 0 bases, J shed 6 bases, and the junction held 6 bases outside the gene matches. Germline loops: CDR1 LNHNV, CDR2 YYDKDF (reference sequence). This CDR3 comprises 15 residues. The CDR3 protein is CATSREGQASHGYTF. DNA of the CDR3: TGTGCCACCAGCAGAGAGGGACAGGCTTCGCATGGCTACACCTTC.

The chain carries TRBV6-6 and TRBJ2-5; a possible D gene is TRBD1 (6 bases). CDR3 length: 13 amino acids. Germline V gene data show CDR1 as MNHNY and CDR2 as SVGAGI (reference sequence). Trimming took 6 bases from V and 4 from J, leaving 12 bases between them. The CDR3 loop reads CASRQGFRETQYF. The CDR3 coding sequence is TGTGCCAGCAGACAGGGATTCCGAGAGACCCAGTACTTC.

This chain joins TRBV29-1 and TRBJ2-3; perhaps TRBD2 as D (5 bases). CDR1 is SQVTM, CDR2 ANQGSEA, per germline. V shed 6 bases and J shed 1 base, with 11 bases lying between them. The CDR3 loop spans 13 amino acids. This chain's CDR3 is CSVELLGTDTQYF. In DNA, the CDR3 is TGCAGCGTGGAATTACTAGGCACAGATACGCAGTATTTT.

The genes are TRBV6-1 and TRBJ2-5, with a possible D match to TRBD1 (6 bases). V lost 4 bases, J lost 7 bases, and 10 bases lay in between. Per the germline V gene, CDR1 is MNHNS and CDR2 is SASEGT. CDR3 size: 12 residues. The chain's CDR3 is CASSVVQGTQYF. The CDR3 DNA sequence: TGTGCCAGCAGTGTCGTACAGGGGACCCAGTACTTC.

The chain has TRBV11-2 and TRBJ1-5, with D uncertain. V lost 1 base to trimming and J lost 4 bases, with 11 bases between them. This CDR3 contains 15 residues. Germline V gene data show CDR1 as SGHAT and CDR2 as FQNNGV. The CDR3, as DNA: TGTGCCAGCAGCTTAGGAGTAGGAGGAAATCAGCCCCAGCATTTT. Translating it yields CASSLGVGGNQPQHF.

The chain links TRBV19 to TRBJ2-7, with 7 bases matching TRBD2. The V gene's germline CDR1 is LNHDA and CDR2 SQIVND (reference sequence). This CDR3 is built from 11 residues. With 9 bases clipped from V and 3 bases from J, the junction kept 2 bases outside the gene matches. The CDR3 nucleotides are TGTGCCAGCGGACTAGGCTACGAGCAGTACTTC. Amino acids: CASGLGYEQYF.

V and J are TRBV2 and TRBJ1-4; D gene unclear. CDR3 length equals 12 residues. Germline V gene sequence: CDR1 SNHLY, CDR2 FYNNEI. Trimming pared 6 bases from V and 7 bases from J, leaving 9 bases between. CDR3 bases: TGTGCCAGCAGAGTCCGCGGTGAAAAACTGTTTTTT. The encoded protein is CASRVRGEKLFF.

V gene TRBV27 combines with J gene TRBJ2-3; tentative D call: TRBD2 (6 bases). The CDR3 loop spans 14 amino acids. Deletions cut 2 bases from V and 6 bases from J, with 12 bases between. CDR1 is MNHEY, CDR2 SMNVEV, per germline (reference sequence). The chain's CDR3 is CASSLGAGGDTQYF. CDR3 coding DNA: TGTGCCAGCAGTTTAGGGGCTGGGGGGGATACGCAGTATTTT.

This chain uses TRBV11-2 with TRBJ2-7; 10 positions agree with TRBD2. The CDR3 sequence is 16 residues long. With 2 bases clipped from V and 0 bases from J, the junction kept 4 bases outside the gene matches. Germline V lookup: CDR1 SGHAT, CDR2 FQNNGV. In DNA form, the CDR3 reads TGTGCCAGCAGCTTACTAGCGGGAGTCGGCTCCTACGAGCAGTACTTC. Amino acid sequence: CASSLLAGVGSYEQYF.

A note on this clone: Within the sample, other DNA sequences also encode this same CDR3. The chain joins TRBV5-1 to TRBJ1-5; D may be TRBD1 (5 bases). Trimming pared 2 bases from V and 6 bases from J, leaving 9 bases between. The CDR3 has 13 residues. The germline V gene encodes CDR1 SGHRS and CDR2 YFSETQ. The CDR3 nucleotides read TGCGCCAGCAGCTTCGGGGGGGGTCAGCCCCAGCATTTT. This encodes CASSFGGGQPQHF.

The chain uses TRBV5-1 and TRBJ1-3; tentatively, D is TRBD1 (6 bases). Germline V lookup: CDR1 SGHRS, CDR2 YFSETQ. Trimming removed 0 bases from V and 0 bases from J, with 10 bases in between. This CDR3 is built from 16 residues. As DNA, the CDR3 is TGCGCCAGCAGCTTGGAGGGGGGGCTCTCTGGAAACACCATATATTTT. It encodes CASSLEGGLSGNTIYF.

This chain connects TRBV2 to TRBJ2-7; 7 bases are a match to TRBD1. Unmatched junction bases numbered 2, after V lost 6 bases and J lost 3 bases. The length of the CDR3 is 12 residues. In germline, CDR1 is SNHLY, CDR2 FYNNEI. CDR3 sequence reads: CASRGDSYEQYF. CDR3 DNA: TGTGCCAGCAGGGGGGACAGCTACGAGCAGTACTTC.

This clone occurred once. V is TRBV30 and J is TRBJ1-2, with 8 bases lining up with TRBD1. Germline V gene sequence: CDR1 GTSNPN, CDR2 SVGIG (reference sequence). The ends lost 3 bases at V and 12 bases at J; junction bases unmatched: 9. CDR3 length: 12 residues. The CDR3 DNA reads TGTGCCTGGAGGGACGGACAGGGTTTGAACACCTTC. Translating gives CAWRDGQGLNTF.

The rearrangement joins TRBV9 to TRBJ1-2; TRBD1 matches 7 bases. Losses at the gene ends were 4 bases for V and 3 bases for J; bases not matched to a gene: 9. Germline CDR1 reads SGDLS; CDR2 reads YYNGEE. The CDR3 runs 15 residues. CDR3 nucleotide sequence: TGTGCCAGCAGCTTGCCCCGACAGGGCCACTATGGCTACACCTTC. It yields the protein CASSLPRQGHYGYTF.

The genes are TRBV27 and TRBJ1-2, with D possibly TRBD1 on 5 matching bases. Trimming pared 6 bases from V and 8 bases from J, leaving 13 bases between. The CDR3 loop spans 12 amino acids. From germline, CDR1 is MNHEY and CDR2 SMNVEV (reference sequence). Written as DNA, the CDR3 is TGTGCCAGCAGCCGGACGGGGGGGGGCTACACCTTC. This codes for CASSRTGGGYTF.

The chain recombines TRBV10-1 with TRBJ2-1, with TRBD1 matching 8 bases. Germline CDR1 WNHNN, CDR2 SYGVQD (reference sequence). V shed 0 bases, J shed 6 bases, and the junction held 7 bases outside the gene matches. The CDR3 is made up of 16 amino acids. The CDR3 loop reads CASSESGQGLSNEQFF. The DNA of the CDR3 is TGCGCCAGCAGTGAGTCCGGACAGGGATTATCCAATGAGCAGTTCTTC.

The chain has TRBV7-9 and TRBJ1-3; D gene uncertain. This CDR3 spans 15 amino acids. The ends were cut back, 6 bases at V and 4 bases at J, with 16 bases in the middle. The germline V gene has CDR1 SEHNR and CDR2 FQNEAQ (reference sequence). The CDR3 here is CASSLEGPGGNTIYF. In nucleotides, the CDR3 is TGTGCCAGCAGTCTAGAGGGCCCGGGGGGAAACACCATATATTTT. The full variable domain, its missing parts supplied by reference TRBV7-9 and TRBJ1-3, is DTGVSQNPRHKITKRGQNVTFRCDPISEHNRLYWYRQTLGQGPEFLTYFQNEAQLEKSRLLSDRFSAERPKGSFSTLEIQRTEQGDSAMYLCASSLEGPGGNTIYFGEGSWLTVV.

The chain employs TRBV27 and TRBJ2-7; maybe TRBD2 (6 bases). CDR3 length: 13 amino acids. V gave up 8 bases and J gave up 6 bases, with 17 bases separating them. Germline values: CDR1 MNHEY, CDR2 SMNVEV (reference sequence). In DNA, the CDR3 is TGTGCCAGCCGCTGGCGTCAGGGAGGCGAGCAGTACTTC. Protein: CASRWRQGGEQYF.

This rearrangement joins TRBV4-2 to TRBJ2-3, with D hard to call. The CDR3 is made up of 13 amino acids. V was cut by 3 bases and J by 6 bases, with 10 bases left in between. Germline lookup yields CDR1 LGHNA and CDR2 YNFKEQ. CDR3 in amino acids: CASSQETGDTQYF. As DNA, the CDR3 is TGTGCCAGCAGCCAGGAGACTGGGGATACGCAGTATTTT.

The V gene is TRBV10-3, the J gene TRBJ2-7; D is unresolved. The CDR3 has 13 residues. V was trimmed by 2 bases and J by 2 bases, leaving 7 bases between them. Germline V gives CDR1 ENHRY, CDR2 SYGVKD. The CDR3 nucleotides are TGTGCCATCAGTGAGCAACTTCCCTACGAGCAGTACTTC. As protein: CAISEQLPYEQYF.

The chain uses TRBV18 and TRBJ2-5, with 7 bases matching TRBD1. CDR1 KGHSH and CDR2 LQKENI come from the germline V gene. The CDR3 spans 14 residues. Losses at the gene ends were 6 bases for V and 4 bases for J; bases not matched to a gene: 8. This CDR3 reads CASSRGQLLETQYF. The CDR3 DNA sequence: TGTGCCAGCTCGAGGGGACAGCTATTAGAGACCCAGTACTTC.

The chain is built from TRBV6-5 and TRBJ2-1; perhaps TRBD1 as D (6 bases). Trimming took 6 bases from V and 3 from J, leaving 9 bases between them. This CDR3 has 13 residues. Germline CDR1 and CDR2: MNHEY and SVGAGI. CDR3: CASSRDNYNEQFF. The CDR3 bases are TGTGCCAGCAGCCGGGACAACTACAATGAGCAGTTCTTC.